This T cell receptor beta chain originates from a study of vaccination effects on CD4 cells after COVID-19. Study-level information: Post-vaccine sampling occurred a median 72 days after the second dose.

Study results and limitations: Both infection-induced and vaccine-induced clones contracted markedly at late post-vaccination timepoints. Researchers report that only 1 of 255 vaccine-induced clones in healthy vaccinees cross-reacted with common cold coronaviruses. Few convalescent patients and no early post-infection timepoints were included in the study.

TCRdb's table, derived via immunoSEQ multiplex PCR, lists solely in-frame clones and lacks some. The table records 80,000 to 95,000 clones, over 70% of them present only once. Antigen-specific CD4+ T cells expanded by the ViraFEST assay with viral peptide pools were then sequenced. Upon completion of about ten days in culture, CD4+ T cells were isolated. Either the mRNA-1273 or the BNT162b2 vaccine was given to participants as two doses. Concerning this clone itself: Antigen unknown.

Germline-derived CDR1 and CDR2 are SEHNR and FQNEAQ (reference sequence). V was cut by 5 bases and J by 0 bases, with 7 bases left in between. There are 13 residues in the CDR3. The chain links TRBV7-9 to TRBJ1-2, with a tentative D call TRBD1 (5 bases). This TCR was recovered from a human donor who received a COVID-19 vaccine. The sequencing here drew on CD4+ T cells from PBMCs cultured with HCoV-OC43 spike peptides, taken after COVID-19 vaccination. Subset: HCoV-OC43 spike overlapping peptide pool stimulation. CDR3 loop: CASSGRANYGYTF. The CDR3, as DNA: TGTGCCAGCAGCGGCAGGGCTAACTATGGCTACACCTTC.